This record looks at one TCR beta chain sequence and its context. This specimen comes from a study of T-cell memory formation after mild COVID-19. This CDR3 region has 17 residues. V shed 0 bases and J 0 bases; nucleotides not matched to a gene: 5. Germline V CDR1 and CDR2: KGHSH, LQKENI. Libraries for TCRalpha and TCRbeta carried sample barcodes and unique molecular identifiers via 5'RACE. TCRdb re-derived calls from the 5' RACE reads in MiXCR, one entry per CDR3 protein. The sample holds a few hundred thousand distinct CDR3 sequences, roughly 15% seen once. The genes are TRBV18 and TRBJ2-7, with 10 bases that match TRBD1. The source material was PBMCs or a T cell subset sorted from them (not recorded which). The origin of this receptor is a young man who had mild COVID-19 (a few samples of this study predate the infection). Cell type and time point are not known. CDR3 coding DNA: TGTGCCAGCTCACCACCCGGGGGACAGGGGCCCTCCTACGAGCAGTACTTC. Its protein product is CASSPPGGQGPSYEQYF.